This record looks at one T cell receptor (beta chain) sequence and its context. What it binds is unknown. The length of the CDR3 is 16 residues. CDR1 is MNHEY, CDR2 SVGAGI, per germline. One entry per CDR3 protein, without DNA, is what TCRdb gives after re-calling the 5' RACE reads. This sample's clone table lists 300,000 to 350,000 distinct CDR3 sequences. The record originates from a study of monozygotic twins with inflammatory bowel disease. The study, taken as a whole, reports: With others, IBD patients shared fewer clonotypes than healthy twins did, especially with disease activity. What may have added variability to patient repertoires is that immunosuppressive treatments differed.

The TCR originated in a human donor with ulcerative colitis or Crohn's disease, or a healthy co-twin of an affected twin (not recorded which). The sequencing sample was made of blood. The chain joins TRBV6-5 to TRBJ1-6. CDR3 sequence reads: CATSTPRSSYNSPLHF.